These T cell receptor beta chains were read from a single sample in a study of early T cells in non-severe SARS-CoV-2 infection. TCRdb re-called the 5' RACE reads through MiXCR, storing one row per CDR3 protein. The sample holds over 75,000 distinct CDR3 sequences; over 10% are singletons and the top ten take around 2.5%. Specimen: whole blood. Receptors originate from an adult who was a healthcare worker with PCR-confirmed SARS-CoV-2 infection or an uninfected control (not recorded which). Each CDR3 is given with its conserved first and last residue. The D gene is left open where the match is weak. A clone size is listed for some rows: how often the clone was seen (once, few, many), or a class if it is expanded.

CASRSGTGGNNYGYTF | TGTGCCAGCAGATCCGGGACAGGCGGGAATAACTATGGCTACACCTTC | TRBD1 | TRBJ1-2 | TRBV27 | many
CSVLGTTDTQYF | TGCAGCGTTCTGGGGACCACAGATACGCAGTATTTT | . | TRBJ2-3 | TRBV29-1 | .
CASRRGPDEKLFF | TGTGCCAGCAGGAGGGGGCCGGATGAAAAACTGTTTTTT | TRBD1 | TRBJ1-4 | TRBV7-6 | few
CSVAETGYYEQYF | TGCAGCGTGGCAGAAACAGGGTACTACGAGCAGTACTTC | . | TRBJ2-7 | TRBV29-1 | few
CSASGLAKNIQYF | TGCAGTGCTAGTGGACTAGCCAAAAACATTCAGTACTTC | . | TRBJ2-4 | TRBV20-1 | many
CASSLDSSNTGELFF | TGTGCCAGCAGTTTAGACAGTTCGAACACCGGGGAGCTGTTTTTT | . | TRBJ2-2 | TRBV12-3/TRBV12-4 | .
CASGSSGASETQYF | TGTGCTAGTGGCTCTAGCGGGGCCTCAGAGACCCAGTACTTC | TRBD2 | TRBJ2-5 | TRBV12-5 | .
CASSLSERAQPQHF | TGTGCCAGCAGCTTATCGGAGAGGGCCCAGCCCCAGCATTTT | . | TRBJ1-5 | TRBV7-9 | many
CASTSQKGAAHTQYF | TGTGCCAGCACCTCACAAAAGGGGGCAGCCCATACGCAGTATTTT | TRBD1 | TRBJ2-3 | TRBV7-9 | .
CASSLHSQGTPITDTQYF | TGCGCCAGCAGCCTACACTCGCAAGGGACACCCATTACAGATACGCAGTATTTT | . | TRBJ2-3 | TRBV4-1 | many
CASSLRDGLYQETQYF | TGTGCCAGCAGCCTAAGGGACGGATTGTACCAAGAGACCCAGTACTTC | . | TRBJ2-5 | TRBV11-2 | few
CASSQGLRGEQFF | TGTGCCAGCAGCCAAGGCCTAAGGGGAGAGCAGTTCTTC | . | TRBJ2-1 | TRBV7-6 | many
CASSGLWLAGGPQYNEQFF | TGTGCCAGCAGTGGCCTCTGGCTAGCGGGGGGGCCTCAGTACAATGAGCAGTTCTTC | TRBD2 | TRBJ2-1 | TRBV2 | few
CASSPLRVGDEQFF | TGTGCCAGCAGCCCACTGAGGGTCGGCGATGAGCAGTTCTTC | . | TRBJ2-1 | TRBV4-2 | few
CASSESPGSYNEQFF | TGTGCCAGCAGTGAATCCCCGGGCTCCTACAATGAGCAGTTCTTC | . | TRBJ2-1 | TRBV6-1 | .
CSATDRSSYNSPLHF | TGCAGTGCAACTGACAGGAGCTCCTATAATTCACCCCTCCACTTT | . | TRBJ1-6 | TRBV20-1 | many
CSARSGQVAHQPQHF | TGCAGTGCTAGATCCGGACAGGTAGCACATCAGCCCCAGCATTTT | TRBD1 | TRBJ1-5 | TRBV20-1 | many
CASSVGGSVEKLFF | TGTGCCAGCAGTGTGGGGGGGAGCGTTGAAAAACTGTTTTTT | . | TRBJ1-4 | TRBV2 | .
CASRLLAGVYNEQFF | TGTGCCAGCAGACTGCTAGCGGGGGTCTACAATGAGCAGTTCTTC | TRBD2 | TRBJ2-1 | TRBV6-5 | many
CASSLGQGSYEQYF | TGTGCCAGCAGCTTGGGACAGGGATCATACGAGCAGTACTTC | TRBD1 | TRBJ2-7 | TRBV5-5 | many
CASSPGLSSTDTQYF | TGTGCCAGCAGCCCCGGACTGTCTAGCACAGATACGCAGTATTTT | . | TRBJ2-3 | TRBV3-1 | few
CASSPQYNSPLHF | TGTGCCAGCAGCCCCCAGTACAATTCACCCCTCCACTTT | . | TRBJ1-6 | TRBV6-5 | many
CASVEQAGNSPLHF | TGTGCCAGCGTGGAACAGGCTGGTAATTCACCCCTCCACTTT | . | TRBJ1-6 | TRBV28 | .
CSVDRNNEQFF | TGCAGCGTTGACAGGAACAATGAGCAGTTCTTC | . | TRBJ2-1 | TRBV29-1 | .
CASSLEASGGNTGELFF | TGTGCCAGCAGCTTAGAGGCTAGCGGGGGAAACACCGGGGAGCTGTTTTTT | TRBD2 | TRBJ2-2 | TRBV7-2 | few
CSVVTGYEQYF | TGCAGCGTTGTGACAGGGTACGAGCAGTACTTC | TRBD1 | TRBJ2-7 | TRBV29-1 | few
CASIRQGGISENTIYF | TGTGCCAGCATCCGACAGGGGGGAATCTCTGAAAACACCATATATTTT | TRBD1 | TRBJ1-3 | TRBV12-3/TRBV12-4 | few
CASGRKGYTEAFF | TGTGCCAGCGGACGTAAGGGATACACTGAAGCTTTCTTT | . | TRBJ1-1 | TRBV6-2/TRBV6-3 | many
CASSERLAGGQYNEQFF | TGTGCCAGCAGTGAGCGGCTAGCGGGGGGCCAATACAATGAGCAGTTCTTC | TRBD2 | TRBJ2-1 | TRBV2 | many
CASSDQTRYGYTF | TGTGCCAGCAGTGACCAAACACGCTATGGCTACACCTTC | . | TRBJ1-2 | TRBV2 | .
CASSLNADRFTEQYF | TGCGCCAGCAGCTTGAACGCGGACAGGTTCACCGAGCAGTACTTC | TRBD1 | TRBJ2-7 | TRBV5-1 | many
CATRREYTDTQYF | TGTGCCACCAGGAGGGAGTACACAGATACGCAGTATTTT | . | TRBJ2-3 | TRBV6-1 | many
CASSSRGTSYEQYF | TGTGCCAGCAGCTCACGGGGCACCTCCTACGAGCAGTACTTC | . | TRBJ2-7 | TRBV11-1 | many
CSTQLSLDRGSEAFF | TGCAGCACTCAACTCAGCCTCGACCGAGGCTCTGAAGCTTTCTTT | . | TRBJ1-1 | TRBV29-1 | many
CASRSRQGRAEKLFF | TGTGCCAGCAGGTCGAGACAGGGTAGGGCGGAAAAACTGTTTTTT | TRBD1 | TRBJ1-4 | TRBV28 | .
CASSADEDTQYF | TGTGCCAGCAGCGCGGATGAAGATACGCAGTATTTT | . | TRBJ2-3 | TRBV9 | .
CATRGGRYNEQFF | TGTGCCACCCGCGGCGGACGGTACAATGAGCAGTTCTTC | . | TRBJ2-1 | TRBV24-1 | many
CASTLIAGGNNEQFF | TGTGCCAGCACCCTCATAGCGGGGGGAAACAATGAGCAGTTCTTC | TRBD2 | TRBJ2-1 | TRBV28 | many
CASSPRARTTYGPYEQYF | TGTGCCAGCTCACCGCGGGCCCGGACGACTTATGGCCCCTACGAGCAGTACTTC | . | TRBJ2-7 | TRBV18 | many
CASSFATVEQYF | TGTGCCAGCAGCTTCGCCACGGTAGAGCAGTACTTC | . | TRBJ2-7 | TRBV11-2 | .
CASSFHQGSVGNEQFF | TGTGCCAGCAGCTTTCACCAGGGGAGTGTCGGGAATGAGCAGTTCTTC | . | TRBJ2-1 | TRBV11-2 | many
CASSAQQGSRYEQYF | TGTGCCAGCAGCGCACAACAGGGGAGCCGCTACGAGCAGTACTTC | TRBD1 | TRBJ2-7 | TRBV7-2 | few
CATTGTFSYEQYF | TGCGCCACCACCGGGACTTTCTCCTACGAGCAGTACTTC | . | TRBJ2-7 | TRBV10-2 | .
CASSSDRTVTDTQYF | TGTGCCAGCAGTTCGGACAGGACAGTCACAGATACGCAGTATTTT | TRBD1 | TRBJ2-3 | TRBV27 | .
CASSSRGAAFF | TGTGCCAGCAGCTCAAGGGGGGCAGCTTTCTTT | . | TRBJ1-1 | TRBV11-2 | .
CASGRNYGYTF | TGTGCCAGCGGCAGGAACTATGGCTACACCTTC | . | TRBJ1-2 | TRBV2 | .
CASSPIRTGELFF | TGTGCCAGCAGCCCGATTCGGACCGGGGAGCTGTTTTTT | . | TRBJ2-2 | TRBV11-2 | many
CASSQVGGAGDTQYF | TGCGCCAGCAGCCAAGTTGGCGGGGCAGGGGATACGCAGTATTTT | . | TRBJ2-3 | TRBV4-1 | .
CASSSAPGTYEQYF | TGCGCCAGCAGCTCCGCTCCGGGGACCTACGAGCAGTACTTC | . | TRBJ2-7 | TRBV5-1 | many
CATRLGQGNQPQHF | TGCGCCACCCGGTTAGGGCAGGGCAATCAGCCCCAGCATTTT | . | TRBJ1-5 | TRBV10-2 | many